This TCR beta chain comes out of a study of cytomegalovirus exposure and HLA in healthy donors. CDR3 length: 14 residues. The V end lost 2 bases, the J end lost 1 base, and 8 bases lay between the germline ends. Germline V gene data show CDR1 as MNHNS and CDR2 as SASEGT. With 60 Vbeta and 13 Jbeta primers, the PCR was carried out. The protocol was immunoSEQ multiplex PCR, while the TCRdb copy is restricted to in-frame clones and leaves out a portion. The data show about 150,000 clones, 75% to 90% seen once. The TCR sequence derives from a woman between 18 and 29 years old in good health and CMV-seronegative. The chain carries TRBV6-1 and TRBJ2-5; D is uncertain. Sequenced input: PBMCs. The CDR3: CASSELGSQETQYF. DNA of the CDR3: TGTGCCAGCAGTGAATTGGGCAGCCAAGAGACCCAGTACTTC.